This TCR beta chain was captured by sequencing in a study of blood T cell repertoires in COVID-19. Assay: immunoSEQ multiplex PCR; the TCRdb copy retains only in-frame clones and omits some. The data hold some 330,000 clones, with 88% observed a single time. Membership in each cohort depended on participant-reported clinical history. Donors of Cohort 3 who recovered were those that had two negative PCRs, clearance, or symptom resolution. Germline CDR1 reads SGHTA; CDR2 reads FQGTGA. The CDR3 consists of 14 residues. V shed 5 bases and J shed 6 bases, with 17 bases lying between them. The sequence derives from a man between 25 and 39 years old who had recovered from COVID-19. The genes are TRBV7-3 and TRBJ2-7, with TRBD1 as a possible D gene (6 bases). The sequenced sample was PBMCs or T cells enriched from blood (not recorded which). CDR3 loop: CASSQTYRDGEQYF. DNA of the CDR3: TGTGCCAGCAGCCAAACCTACAGGGATGGCGAGCAGTACTTC.